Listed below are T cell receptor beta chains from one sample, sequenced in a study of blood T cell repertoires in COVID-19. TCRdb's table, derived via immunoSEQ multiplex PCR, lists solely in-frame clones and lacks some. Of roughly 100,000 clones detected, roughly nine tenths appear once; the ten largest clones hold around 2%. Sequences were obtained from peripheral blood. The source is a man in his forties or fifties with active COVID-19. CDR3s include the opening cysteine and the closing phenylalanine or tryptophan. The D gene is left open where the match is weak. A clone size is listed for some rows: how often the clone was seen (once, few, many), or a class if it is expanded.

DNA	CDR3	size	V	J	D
TGCGCCAGCAGCTCCGGGGAGACCCAGTACTTC	CASSSGETQYF	-	TRBV5-1	TRBJ2-5	-
TGTGCCAGCAGTTTCAGCGGGGGGGCGGGGGAGCAGTACTTC	CASSFSGGAGEQYF	-	TRBV27	TRBJ2-7	TRBD2
TGTGCTGCCGTGGACACTGACAATGAGCAGTTCTTC	CAAVDTDNEQFF	-	TRBV28	TRBJ2-1	-
TGTGCCAGCGGCCGGGCTGGACAGGGGAATTTGGATACGCAGTATTTT	CASGRAGQGNLDTQYF	-	TRBV4-2	TRBJ2-3	TRBD1
TGTGCCAGCAGCCCTTGGGGCGGAGAGAATTCACCCCTCCACTTT	CASSPWGGENSPLHF	-	TRBV7-2	TRBJ1-6	-
TGTGCCAGCAGCTCCTCCTGGTGGACAGGAAAGAACACTGAAGCTTTCTTT	CASSSSWWTGKNTEAFF	-	TRBV5-6	TRBJ1-1	TRBD1
TGTGCCAGCAGCCAAGATAACGGTTATCAGCCCCAGCATTTT	CASSQDNGYQPQHF	-	TRBV3-1/TRBV3-2	TRBJ1-5	-
TGTGCCAGCAGCATCCTAACAGATACGCAGTATTTT	CASSILTDTQYF	-	TRBV7-6	TRBJ2-3	-
TGTGCCAGCAGCGTAGGAACTAGCCCCACAGATACGCAGTATTTT	CASSVGTSPTDTQYF	-	TRBV9	TRBJ2-3	-
TGTGCCTGGAGTCAGGGACAGGGCCCCTACGAGCAGTACTTC	CAWSQGQGPYEQYF	-	TRBV30	TRBJ2-7	TRBD1
TGTGCCAGCAGCTTGAAAGGAGGCAATCAGCCCCAGCATTTT	CASSLKGGNQPQHF	-	TRBV5-5	TRBJ1-5	-
TGCGCCAGCAGCCCGTCCCCGAGTGATAATCAGCCCCAGCATTTT	CASSPSPSDNQPQHF	few	TRBV5-1	TRBJ1-5	-
TGTGCCAGTGACACAGGGTTAGGGGGGGGTGAAGCTTTCTTT	CASDTGLGGGEAFF	-	TRBV19	TRBJ1-1	-
TGTGCCAGCAGCGTGGGGACAGGGGTGAGCACAGATACGCAGTATTTT	CASSVGTGVSTDTQYF	-	TRBV9	TRBJ2-3	TRBD1
TGTGCCAGCAGCGAGGGATTTTTAGACTATGGCTACACCTTC	CASSEGFLDYGYTF	-	TRBV11-2	TRBJ1-2	-
TGTGCCAGCAGCTTAGCCGGGACAGGGGGCAGGAATGGCTACACCTTC	CASSLAGTGGRNGYTF	-	TRBV7-2	TRBJ1-2	TRBD1
TGTGCCAGCAGGCCACTAGCGGGGGAATACACCGGGGAGCTGTTTTTT	CASRPLAGEYTGELFF	-	TRBV7-9	TRBJ2-2	TRBD2
TGTGCCAGCAGCTTAGGAGGATATAGCAATCAGCCCCAGCATTTT	CASSLGGYSNQPQHF	-	TRBV7-8	TRBJ1-5	-
TGTGCCAGCAGCTTAGGACACCCCACAGATACGCAGTATTTT	CASSLGHPTDTQYF	few	TRBV11-3	TRBJ2-3	-
TGCAGCGCCAGACTAGCGGGGGGCCGCGGATCCAAAAACATTCAGTACTTC	CSARLAGGRGSKNIQYF	-	TRBV29-1	TRBJ2-4	TRBD2
TGTGCCAGCAGTGAAGCGGGCAGGGCCTATGGCTACACCTTC	CASSEAGRAYGYTF	-	TRBV6-1	TRBJ1-2	-
TGTGCCAGCAGCTTGGACATCAATCAGCCCCAGCATTTT	CASSLDINQPQHF	few	TRBV5-4	TRBJ1-5	-
TGTGCCAGCAGTTTGGGCAGGGGGAGCTATGGCTACACCTTC	CASSLGRGSYGYTF	few	TRBV27	TRBJ1-2	TRBD1
TGTGCCAGCAGTCGACAGGGGCCCGAGGCTGAAGCTTTCTTT	CASSRQGPEAEAFF	-	TRBV6-5	TRBJ1-1	TRBD1
TGTGCCAGCGCGGGACAGGCGTTCGGCGAGCAGTACTTC	CASAGQAFGEQYF	-	TRBV12-3/TRBV12-4	TRBJ2-7	TRBD1
TGCACCAGCAGCCAAGGCTCCCGGGGGGGCCGTGGGACCGACGAGCAGTACTTC	CTSSQGSRGGRGTDEQYF	-	TRBV1	TRBJ2-7	-
TGTGCCAGCAGCTTGGTGGGCAGGGAGACCCAGTACTTC	CASSLVGRETQYF	-	TRBV7-2	TRBJ2-5	-
TGTGCCATCAGTGACCCCGTGGCGGCCCCCTTCTACGAGCAGTACTTC	CAISDPVAAPFYEQYF	-	TRBV10-3	TRBJ2-7	-
TGTGCCAGCAGCTCCCTCGGAGGTTCAACAGATACGCAGTATTTT	CASSSLGGSTDTQYF	-	TRBV7-8	TRBJ2-3	-
TGTGCCAGCAGCGCCGGGGGGGCAGGGGAGACTGAAGCTTTCTTT	CASSAGGAGETEAFF	-	TRBV6-5	TRBJ1-1	-
TGTGCCAGCAGCATCGGAGCGGGGGGGCCCTACAATGAGCAGTTCTTC	CASSIGAGGPYNEQFF	-	TRBV7-2	TRBJ2-1	TRBD2
TGTGCCAGCAGTTACTCGATGTCGTCGGCTGGAAACACCATATATTTT	CASSYSMSSAGNTIYF	-	TRBV6-5	TRBJ1-3	-
TGTGCCAGCAGTCGCTCAGAAACCAATCAGCCCCAGCATTTT	CASSRSETNQPQHF	few	TRBV6-2/TRBV6-3	TRBJ1-5	-
TGTGCCAGCAGCACAATATTTCCCAGGGGGACTTCACCCCTCCACTTT	CASSTIFPRGTSPLHF	-	TRBV21-1	TRBJ1-6	-
TGTGCCAGCAGCTTGGGGACAGTTGAAAAACTGTTTTTT	CASSLGTVEKLFF	once	TRBV5-5	TRBJ1-4	-
TGTGCCACCAGTGACCCGACAGGGAGCACAGATACGCAGTATTTT	CATSDPTGSTDTQYF	-	TRBV24-1	TRBJ2-3	TRBD1
TGTGCCAGCAGTTACGAACAGGGAGGGGGCAATCAGCCCCAGCATTTT	CASSYEQGGGNQPQHF	-	TRBV6-6	TRBJ1-5	-
TGTGCCAGCAGCCATCCCGGGACACCCGGCTACACCTTC	CASSHPGTPGYTF	-	TRBV5-6	TRBJ1-2	-
TGTGCCAGCAGGGCGGAGGGGGCTCCGGGGGAGACCCAGTACTTC	CASRAEGAPGETQYF	once	TRBV2	TRBJ2-5	-
TGTGCCAGCTCACCACCAACTGGTGGGGCGAGCTCCTACAATGAGCAGTTCTTC	CASSPPTGGASSYNEQFF	-	TRBV18	TRBJ2-1	-